The source of this TCR beta chain is a study of T cells in Graves' hyperthyroidism and ophthalmopathy. Study-wide results and limits: Appearing also in blood were most of the thyroid clonotypes expanded above 0.001.

Patients were excluded for uncontrolled infection, other autoimmune disease, pregnancy or lactation. Clinicians diagnosed patients from clinical symptoms, serum thyroxine and TRAb, thyroid ultrasound and orbital computed tomography. Out of 10 ml of fresh peripheral blood came the PBMCs. The CDR3 contains 16 residues. Looked up from germline, CDR1 is LGHDT and CDR2 is YNNKEL (reference sequence). V was clipped by 3 bases and J by 6 bases, with 20 bases between them. A few counts support this clonotype. Antigen specificity is unknown. It was RNA transcripts that yielded the amplified TCR beta CDR3 regions. When the TCR CDR3 underwent first-round RT-PCR, the HTBI primer set was used. TCRdb reprocessed the multiplex PCR reads with MiXCR, giving one entry per CDR3 protein. The sample includes roughly 640,000 distinct CDR3 sequences, 16% of them seen just once.

This sequence was found in a middle-aged woman with Graves' ophthalmopathy. Material for sequencing was blood. The chain recombines TRBV3-1 with TRBJ1-1; a weak D match, TRBD1 (5 bases). The CDR3 DNA follows: TGTGCCAGCAGCCAGATTGTAGACACCCGGGGGGCTGAAGCTTTCTTT. Its translation: CASSQIVDTRGAEAFF.